A selection of T cell receptor beta chains follows, all from one sample in a study of blood T cell repertoires in COVID-19. Sequenced by immunoSEQ multiplex PCR; TCRdb stores in-frame clones only, minus some. The table has roughly 260,000 clones, approximately 85% seen once; the top ten hold 1.9%. Sequencing input: PBMCs or T cells enriched from blood (not recorded which). The source of these receptors is a woman between 45 and 60 years old who had recovered from COVID-19. The CDR3 runs from the conserved cysteine through the conserved F or W. Each record gives: clone size, D gene, V gene, J gene, CDR3 DNA, CDR3 protein. A D gene is named only where the DNA matches it firmly. Not every row has a clone size; where given, it reads once, few, many or a size class.

clone_size: few; d_call: -; v_call: TRBV28; j_call: TRBJ2-7; cdr3_nt: TGTGCCAGCAGTTTAGCCGGGAACTACGAGCAGTACTTC; cdr3_aa: CASSLAGNYEQYF
clone_size: -; d_call: -; v_call: TRBV2; j_call: TRBJ1-4; cdr3_nt: TGTGCCAGCAGTGTTGCGGGAAAACTGTTTTTT; cdr3_aa: CASSVAGKLFF
clone_size: -; d_call: -; v_call: TRBV5-4; j_call: TRBJ2-6; cdr3_nt: TGTGCCAGCAGCTTGAAACTCTCTGGGGCCAACGTCCTGACTTTC; cdr3_aa: CASSLKLSGANVLTF
clone_size: -; d_call: -; v_call: TRBV18; j_call: TRBJ1-1; cdr3_nt: TGTGCCAGCTCACCACGTCCAGGAGGAGGATCGGCGAACACTGAAGCTTTCTTT; cdr3_aa: CASSPRPGGGSANTEAFF
clone_size: -; d_call: -; v_call: TRBV5-1; j_call: TRBJ2-7; cdr3_nt: TGCGCCAGCAGCTTGGCCGTGAGCGTCCTTTACGAGCAGTACTTC; cdr3_aa: CASSLAVSVLYEQYF
clone_size: -; d_call: -; v_call: TRBV11-3; j_call: TRBJ2-3; cdr3_nt: TGTGCCAGCAGCTTTGGGGGGGCCGGGGATACGCAGTATTTT; cdr3_aa: CASSFGGAGDTQYF
clone_size: -; d_call: -; v_call: TRBV5-4; j_call: TRBJ2-2; cdr3_nt: TGTGCCAGCAGCTCGGATGGAGTCGCGAACACCGGGGAGCTGTTTTTT; cdr3_aa: CASSSDGVANTGELFF
clone_size: -; d_call: -; v_call: TRBV18; j_call: TRBJ2-7; cdr3_nt: TGTGCCAGCTCACCTTCGGGAACCTACGAGCAGTACTTC; cdr3_aa: CASSPSGTYEQYF
clone_size: -; d_call: -; v_call: TRBV6-1; j_call: TRBJ1-2; cdr3_nt: TGTGCCAGCAGTGAACAGGGGTCCATTTATGGCTACACCTTC; cdr3_aa: CASSEQGSIYGYTF
clone_size: -; d_call: TRBD1; v_call: TRBV5-6; j_call: TRBJ1-1; cdr3_nt: TGTGCCAGCAGCTTGGGGATTTACAGGGGAAATCGGAACACTGAAGCTTTCTTT; cdr3_aa: CASSLGIYRGNRNTEAFF
clone_size: -; d_call: -; v_call: TRBV5-1; j_call: TRBJ2-5; cdr3_nt: TGCGCCAGCAGATTGGTCGAAGAGACCCAGTACTTC; cdr3_aa: CASRLVEETQYF
clone_size: -; d_call: -; v_call: TRBV20-1; j_call: TRBJ2-3; cdr3_nt: TGCAGTGTACTTGGCACAGATACGCAGTATTTT; cdr3_aa: CSVLGTDTQYF
clone_size: -; d_call: TRBD1; v_call: TRBV19; j_call: TRBJ2-2; cdr3_nt: TGTGCCAGTATTAAAGCGGGACAGGGATACGGGGAGCTGTTTTTT; cdr3_aa: CASIKAGQGYGELFF
clone_size: -; d_call: -; v_call: TRBV12-3/TRBV12-4; j_call: TRBJ2-7; cdr3_nt: TGTGCCAGCTCAGAAGGACAACCCTACGAGCAGTACTTC; cdr3_aa: CASSEGQPYEQYF
clone_size: -; d_call: TRBD1; v_call: TRBV7-9; j_call: TRBJ1-1; cdr3_nt: TGTGCCAGCAGCTTAAAAGGGGGACAGGAAGCTTTCTTT; cdr3_aa: CASSLKGGQEAFF
clone_size: -; d_call: TRBD2; v_call: TRBV6-5; j_call: TRBJ2-7; cdr3_nt: TGTGCCAGCAGTTACTCGAGGGGACTATACTACGAGCAGTACTTC; cdr3_aa: CASSYSRGLYYEQYF
clone_size: -; d_call: TRBD1; v_call: TRBV19; j_call: TRBJ2-4; cdr3_nt: TGTGCCAGTAGTACCACAGGGGGATTAAACATTCAGTACTTC; cdr3_aa: CASSTTGGLNIQYF
clone_size: -; d_call: -; v_call: TRBV11-2; j_call: TRBJ2-1; cdr3_nt: TGTGCCAGCAGCTTAGATCGGGGTTGGAATGAGCAGTTCTTC; cdr3_aa: CASSLDRGWNEQFF
clone_size: -; d_call: -; v_call: TRBV25-1; j_call: TRBJ1-5; cdr3_nt: TGTGCCAGCAGTGAATCGGGGGTTTATAGCAATCAGCCCCAGCATTTT; cdr3_aa: CASSESGVYSNQPQHF
clone_size: -; d_call: TRBD2; v_call: TRBV7-3; j_call: TRBJ2-2; cdr3_nt: TGTGCCAGCAGCCCCTCGCGGGAGAGCACCGGGGAGCTGTTTTTT; cdr3_aa: CASSPSRESTGELFF
clone_size: -; d_call: -; v_call: TRBV11-3; j_call: TRBJ2-6; cdr3_nt: TGTGCCAGCATCGGGGATAAAATCTCCTCTGGGGCCAACGTCCTGACTTTC; cdr3_aa: CASIGDKISSGANVLTF
clone_size: once; d_call: TRBD2; v_call: TRBV28; j_call: TRBJ2-7; cdr3_nt: TGTGCCAGCAGTATGGCAGGCTTAGGGCTAGCGGGAGTCGAGCAGTACTTC; cdr3_aa: CASSMAGLGLAGVEQYF
clone_size: -; d_call: -; v_call: TRBV28; j_call: TRBJ1-5; cdr3_nt: TGTGCCAGCAGTTTATTGTGGGGCTCTCAGCCCCAGCATTTT; cdr3_aa: CASSLLWGSQPQHF
clone_size: -; d_call: TRBD2; v_call: TRBV6-4; j_call: TRBJ2-1; cdr3_nt: TGTGCCAGCAGTGTTGGTAGCGGGAGGGCCAATGAGCAGTTCTTC; cdr3_aa: CASSVGSGRANEQFF
clone_size: -; d_call: -; v_call: TRBV29-1; j_call: TRBJ1-3; cdr3_nt: TGCAGCGCCCGAAGGCAGGCTGGAAACACCATATATTTT; cdr3_aa: CSARRQAGNTIYF
clone_size: -; d_call: -; v_call: TRBV21-1; j_call: TRBJ1-5; cdr3_nt: TGTGCCAGCAGCAAAAAGTACTTTCACCCGTCATACCAGCCCCAGCATTTT; cdr3_aa: CASSKKYFHPSYQPQHF
clone_size: -; d_call: -; v_call: TRBV5-6; j_call: TRBJ1-2; cdr3_nt: TGTGCCAGCAGCTTGGAAGACAGTTTAAAAGGCTACACCTTC; cdr3_aa: CASSLEDSLKGYTF
clone_size: -; d_call: -; v_call: TRBV7-2; j_call: TRBJ2-1; cdr3_nt: TGTGCCAGCAGCCTCCTGTGGGGCGTCCTCAATGAGCAGTTCTTC; cdr3_aa: CASSLLWGVLNEQFF
clone_size: -; d_call: -; v_call: TRBV6-1; j_call: TRBJ1-2; cdr3_nt: TGTGCCAGCAGTGAGACAGGCTACTATGGCTACACCTTC; cdr3_aa: CASSETGYYGYTF
clone_size: few; d_call: TRBD1; v_call: TRBV10-2; j_call: TRBJ2-1; cdr3_nt: TGCGCCAGCAGCCAAAGACAGGGATTCTACAATGAGCAGTTCTTC; cdr3_aa: CASSQRQGFYNEQFF
clone_size: -; d_call: -; v_call: TRBV9; j_call: TRBJ1-2; cdr3_nt: TGTGCCAGCAGCGTAGATCAGAACTATGGCTACACCTTC; cdr3_aa: CASSVDQNYGYTF
clone_size: -; d_call: -; v_call: TRBV29-1; j_call: TRBJ2-7; cdr3_nt: TGCAGCGTTTCGACTATCTCCTACGAGCAGTACTTC; cdr3_aa: CSVSTISYEQYF
clone_size: -; d_call: TRBD2; v_call: TRBV9; j_call: TRBJ2-5; cdr3_nt: TGTGCCAGCAGCGAAGGACTAGCGGGAGTTGGGGAGACCCAGTACTTC; cdr3_aa: CASSEGLAGVGETQYF
clone_size: -; d_call: -; v_call: TRBV2; j_call: TRBJ2-6; cdr3_nt: TGTGCCAGCGTTCCCCGCTCTGGGGCCAACGTCCTGACTTTC; cdr3_aa: CASVPRSGANVLTF
clone_size: -; d_call: TRBD2; v_call: TRBV7-2; j_call: TRBJ2-7; cdr3_nt: TGTGCCAGCAGCTTAGATGCTAGCGGCCCCTACGAGCAGTACTTC; cdr3_aa: CASSLDASGPYEQYF
clone_size: few; d_call: -; v_call: TRBV5-1; j_call: TRBJ1-4; cdr3_nt: TGCGCCAGCAGCCTCTCAGGGGCGACTAATGAAAAACTGTTTTTT; cdr3_aa: CASSLSGATNEKLFF
clone_size: -; d_call: TRBD2; v_call: TRBV19; j_call: TRBJ2-1; cdr3_nt: TGTGCCAGTAGTAAGGGACTAGCGGGAGGCCCCTACAATGAGCAGTTCTTC; cdr3_aa: CASSKGLAGGPYNEQFF
clone_size: -; d_call: TRBD1; v_call: TRBV25-1; j_call: TRBJ1-6; cdr3_nt: TGTGCCAGCAGTGTCACAGGGGGCGGTTCACCCCTCCACTTT; cdr3_aa: CASSVTGGGSPLHF
clone_size: -; d_call: TRBD2; v_call: TRBV5-1; j_call: TRBJ2-5; cdr3_nt: TGCGCCAGCAGCGTAGTCCGCGGGGGGGAGACCCAGTACTTC; cdr3_aa: CASSVVRGGETQYF
clone_size: -; d_call: -; v_call: TRBV5-1; j_call: TRBJ1-1; cdr3_nt: TGCGCCAGCAGCCTTTGGACAACGGACACTGAAGCTTTCTTT; cdr3_aa: CASSLWTTDTEAFF
clone_size: -; d_call: TRBD2; v_call: TRBV24-1; j_call: TRBJ2-3; cdr3_nt: TGTGCCACCAGTGATTTTCCGACTAGCGGGGGTGCGACAGATACGCAGTATTTT; cdr3_aa: CATSDFPTSGGATDTQYF
clone_size: -; d_call: -; v_call: TRBV15; j_call: TRBJ1-5; cdr3_nt: TGTGCCACCAGCCCAGGACACAGCAATCAGCCCCAGCATTTT; cdr3_aa: CATSPGHSNQPQHF
clone_size: -; d_call: -; v_call: TRBV27; j_call: TRBJ2-2; cdr3_nt: TGTGCCAGCAGGGGCCTGGGCCCCGGGGAGCTGTTTTTT; cdr3_aa: CASRGLGPGELFF
clone_size: -; d_call: TRBD2; v_call: TRBV11-2; j_call: TRBJ2-1; cdr3_nt: TGTGCCAGCAGCCTAGCGGGGGGTCCCTCCCCGTTGTTCTTC; cdr3_aa: CASSLAGGPSPLFF